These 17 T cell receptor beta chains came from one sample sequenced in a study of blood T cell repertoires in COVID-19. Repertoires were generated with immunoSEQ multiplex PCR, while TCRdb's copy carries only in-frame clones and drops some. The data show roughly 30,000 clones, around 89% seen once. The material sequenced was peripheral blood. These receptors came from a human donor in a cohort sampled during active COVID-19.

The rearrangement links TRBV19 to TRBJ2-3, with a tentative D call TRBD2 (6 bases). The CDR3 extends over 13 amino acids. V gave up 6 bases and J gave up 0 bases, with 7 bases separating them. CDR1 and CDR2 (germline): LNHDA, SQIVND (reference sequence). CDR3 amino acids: CASRRGSTDTQYF. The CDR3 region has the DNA TGTGCCAGTAGGCGGGGTAGCACAGATACGCAGTATTTT. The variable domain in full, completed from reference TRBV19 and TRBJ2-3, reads DGGITQSPKYLFRKEGQNVTLSCEQNLNHDAMYWYRQDPGQGLRLIYYSQIVNDFQKGDIAEGYSVSREKKESFPLTVTSAQKNPTAFYLCASRRGSTDTQYFGPGTRLTVL.

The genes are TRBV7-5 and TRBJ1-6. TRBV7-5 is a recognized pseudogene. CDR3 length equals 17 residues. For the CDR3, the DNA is TGTGTCAGAAGCTTAGCCGGCGGGGGGTCCTATAATTCACCCCTCCACTTT. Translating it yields CVRSLAGGGSYNSPLHF.

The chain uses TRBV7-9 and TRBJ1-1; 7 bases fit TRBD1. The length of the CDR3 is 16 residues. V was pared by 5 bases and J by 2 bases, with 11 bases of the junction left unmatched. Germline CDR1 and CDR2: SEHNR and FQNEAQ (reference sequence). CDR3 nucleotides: TGTGCCAGCAGCCCCCGGGACAGCGAATTTAACACTGAAGCTTTCTTT. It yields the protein CASSPRDSEFNTEAFF.

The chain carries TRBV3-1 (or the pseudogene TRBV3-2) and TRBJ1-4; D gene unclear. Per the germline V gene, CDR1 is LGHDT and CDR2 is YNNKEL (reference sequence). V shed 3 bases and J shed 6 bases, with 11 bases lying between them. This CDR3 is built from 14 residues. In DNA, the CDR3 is TGTGCCAGCAGCCAGGGCTCTTTGGATGAAAAACTGTTTTTT. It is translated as CASSQGSLDEKLFF.

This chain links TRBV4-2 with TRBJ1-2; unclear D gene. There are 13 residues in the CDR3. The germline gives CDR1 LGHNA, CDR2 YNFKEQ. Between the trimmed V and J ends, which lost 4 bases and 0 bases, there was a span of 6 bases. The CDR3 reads CASSPLANYGYTF. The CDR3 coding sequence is TGTGCCAGCAGCCCACTAGCTAACTATGGCTACACCTTC.

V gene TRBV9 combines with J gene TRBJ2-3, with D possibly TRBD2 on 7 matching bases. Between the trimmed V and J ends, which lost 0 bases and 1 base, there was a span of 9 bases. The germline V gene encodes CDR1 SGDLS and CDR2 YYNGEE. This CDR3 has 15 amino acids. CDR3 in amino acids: CASSVGGGRTDTQYF. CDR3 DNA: TGTGCCAGCAGCGTAGGCGGGGGCCGCACAGATACGCAGTATTTT.

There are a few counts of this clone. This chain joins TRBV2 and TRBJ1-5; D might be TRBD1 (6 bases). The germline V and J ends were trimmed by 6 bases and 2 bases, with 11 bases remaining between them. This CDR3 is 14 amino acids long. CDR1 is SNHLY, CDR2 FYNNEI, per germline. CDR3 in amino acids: CASRRDIRNQPQHF. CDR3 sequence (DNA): TGTGCCAGCAGAAGGGACATCCGCAATCAGCCCCAGCATTTT.

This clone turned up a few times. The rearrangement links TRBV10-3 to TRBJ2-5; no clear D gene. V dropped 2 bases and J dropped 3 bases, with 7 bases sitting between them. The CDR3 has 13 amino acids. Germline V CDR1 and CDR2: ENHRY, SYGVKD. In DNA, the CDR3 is TGTGCCATCAGTGAGAAACAGAAAGAGACCCAGTACTTC. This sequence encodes CAISEKQKETQYF.

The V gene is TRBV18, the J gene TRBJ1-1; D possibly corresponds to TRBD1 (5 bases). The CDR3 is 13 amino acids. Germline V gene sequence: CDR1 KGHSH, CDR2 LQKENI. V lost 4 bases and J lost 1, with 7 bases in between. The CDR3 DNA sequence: TGTGCCAGCTCACTCGACAGGAACACTGAAGCTTTCTTT. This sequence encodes CASSLDRNTEAFF.

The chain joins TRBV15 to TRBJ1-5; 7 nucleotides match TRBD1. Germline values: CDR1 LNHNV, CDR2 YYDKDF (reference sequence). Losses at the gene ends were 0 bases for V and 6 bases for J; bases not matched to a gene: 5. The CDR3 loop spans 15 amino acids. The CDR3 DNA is TGTGCCACCAGCAGAGACAGGGGGATCGTTCAGCCCCAGCATTTT. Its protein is CATSRDRGIVQPQHF.

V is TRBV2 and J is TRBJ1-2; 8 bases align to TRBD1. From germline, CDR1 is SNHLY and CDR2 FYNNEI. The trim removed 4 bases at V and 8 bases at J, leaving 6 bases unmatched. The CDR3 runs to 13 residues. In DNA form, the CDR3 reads TGTGCCAGCAGTGGACAGGGGTTAGGAGGCTACACCTTC. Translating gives CASSGQGLGGYTF.

As DNA, the CDR3 is TGTGCCAGCAGCTTGGAAACAGGGGGTTGGTATTTT. Amino acid sequence: CASSLETGGWYF. The chain has TRBV7-2 and TRBJ2-3; TRBD1 agrees at 8 bases. Germline V gene sequence: CDR1 SGHTA, CDR2 FQGNSA. The length of the CDR3 is 12 residues. V shed 3 bases, J shed 14 bases, and the junction held 7 bases outside the gene matches. The full variable domain, in which reference TRBV7-2 and TRBJ2-3 provide the parts outside the CDR3, is GAGVSQSPSNKVTEKGKDVELRCDPISGHTALYWYRQSLGQGLEFLIYFQGNSAPDKSGLPSDRFSAERTGGSVSTLTIQRTQQEDSAVYLCASSLETGGWYFGPGTRLTVL.

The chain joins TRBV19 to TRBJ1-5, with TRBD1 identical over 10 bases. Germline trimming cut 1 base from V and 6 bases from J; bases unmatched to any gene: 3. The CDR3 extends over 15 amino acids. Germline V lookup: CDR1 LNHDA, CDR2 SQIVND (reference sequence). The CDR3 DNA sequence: TGTGCCAGTAGTATAGGACAGGGGGCGCGTCAGCCCCAGCATTTT. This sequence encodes CASSIGQGARQPQHF.

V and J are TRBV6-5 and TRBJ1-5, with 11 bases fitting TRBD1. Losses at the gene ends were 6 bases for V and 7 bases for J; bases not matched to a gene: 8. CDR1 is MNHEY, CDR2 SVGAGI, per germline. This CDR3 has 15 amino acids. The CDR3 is CASSQGGQGGQPQHF. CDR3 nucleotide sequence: TGTGCCAGCAGCCAAGGGGGACAGGGGGGACAGCCCCAGCATTTT.

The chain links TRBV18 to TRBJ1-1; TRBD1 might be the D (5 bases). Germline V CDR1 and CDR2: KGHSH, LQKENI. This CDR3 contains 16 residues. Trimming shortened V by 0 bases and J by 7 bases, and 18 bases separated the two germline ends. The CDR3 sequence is CASSPPNRQRFFEAFF. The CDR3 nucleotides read TGTGCCAGCTCACCACCTAATAGACAGAGGTTTTTTGAAGCTTTCTTT.

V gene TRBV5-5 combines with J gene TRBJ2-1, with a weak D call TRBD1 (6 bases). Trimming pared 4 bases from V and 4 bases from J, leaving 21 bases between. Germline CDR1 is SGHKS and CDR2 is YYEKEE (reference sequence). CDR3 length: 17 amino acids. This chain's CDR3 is CASSPRGSTLTYNEQFF. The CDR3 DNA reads TGTGCCAGCAGCCCCAGGGGTAGCACCCTCACGTACAATGAGCAGTTCTTC.

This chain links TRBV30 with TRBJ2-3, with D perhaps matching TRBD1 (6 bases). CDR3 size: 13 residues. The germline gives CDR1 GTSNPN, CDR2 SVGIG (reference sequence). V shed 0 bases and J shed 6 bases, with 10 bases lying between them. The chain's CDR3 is CAWSVGGIDTQYF. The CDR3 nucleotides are TGTGCCTGGAGTGTAGGGGGTATTGATACGCAGTATTTT.